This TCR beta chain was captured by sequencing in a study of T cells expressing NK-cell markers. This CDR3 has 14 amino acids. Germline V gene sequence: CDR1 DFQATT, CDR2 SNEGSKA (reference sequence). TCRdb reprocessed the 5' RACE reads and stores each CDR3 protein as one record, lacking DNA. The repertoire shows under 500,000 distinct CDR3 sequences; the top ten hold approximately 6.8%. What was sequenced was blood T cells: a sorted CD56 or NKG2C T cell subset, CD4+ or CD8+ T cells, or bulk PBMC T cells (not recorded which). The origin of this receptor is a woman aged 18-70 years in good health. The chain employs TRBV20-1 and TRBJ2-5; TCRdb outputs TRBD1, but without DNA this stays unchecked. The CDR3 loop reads CSARPGQGEETQYF.